Shown below are 22 T cell receptor beta chains from a single sample sequenced in a study of CD8 T cells in Susac syndrome (dated by TCRdb to between 2018 and 2020). The library was produced with the immunoSEQ multiplex PCR assay. RNA was extracted using the RNeasy kit, and about 0.45 to 1 microgram was reverse transcribed with random hexamers. Using fastp trimming at Q25 and MiXCR clonotype assembly, TCRdb reanalyzed the public sequencing data and kept in-frame beta chains. All rows with the same CDR3 protein become a single entry with the most common DNA and genes. The sample table lists about 280,000 distinct CDR3 sequences, roughly 81% of them with a count of one. The biggest ten clones account for 0.11% of the sample. The sample taken for sequencing was CD8+ T cells from PBMCs. Receptors originate from a human donor with multiple sclerosis.

The genes are TRBV28 and TRBJ2-3; 8 bases are a match to TRBD2. This CDR3 has 15 residues. CDR1 and CDR2 from the germline V gene are MDHEN and SYDVKM. The V gene end was trimmed by 3 bases and the J gene end by 4 bases; junction bases not matched to a gene: 6. CDR3 nucleotide sequence: TGTGCCAGCAGTTTGGATAGCGGGATGGCAGATACGCAGTATTTT. Translating gives CASSLDSGMADTQYF.

The J gene is TRBJ2-2, the V gene TRBV15; 8 bases are shared with TRBD1. In germline, CDR1 is LNHNV, CDR2 YYDKDF (reference sequence). V shed 0 bases and J 4 bases; nucleotides not matched to a gene: 7. There are 17 residues in the CDR3. CDR3 protein: CATSRDRNRGSTGELFF. In nucleotides, the CDR3 is TGTGCCACCAGCAGAGATCGGAACAGGGGGTCCACCGGGGAGCTGTTTTTT.

This clonotype was observed once. The rearrangement uses TRBV14 and TRBJ2-1; a possible D gene is TRBD2 (5 bases). The CDR3 is made up of 11 amino acids. Germline V lookup: CDR1 SGHDN, CDR2 FVKESK. V was shortened by 6 bases and J by 12 bases, with 12 bases between the two germline ends. CDR3 DNA: TGTGCCAGCAGGAACGGGGTGCTGCAGTTCTTC. Its translation: CASRNGVLQFF.

The chain is built from TRBV5-1 and TRBJ1-2, with TRBD1 matching 9 bases. Germline CDR1 is SGHRS and CDR2 is YFSETQ. The CDR3 contains 17 residues. Trimming removed 7 bases from V and 4 bases from J; junction bases left unmatched: 17. CDR3 sequence reads: CASWNQGQGPARYGYTF. Written as DNA, the CDR3 is TGCGCCAGCTGGAATCAGGGACAGGGACCAGCTCGCTATGGCTACACCTTC.

The chain employs TRBV11-2 and TRBJ2-3; a weak D match, TRBD1 (5 bases). The germline V gene encodes CDR1 SGHAT and CDR2 FQNNGV. The ends were cut back, 6 bases at V and 4 bases at J, with 11 bases in the middle. The CDR3 is 13 amino acids. This chain's CDR3 is CASRTVGADTQYF. Written as DNA, the CDR3 is TGTGCCAGCAGGACAGTGGGTGCAGATACGCAGTATTTT.

This chain joins TRBV12-3 or TRBV12-4 and TRBJ2-7; 7 nucleotides match TRBD1. Trimming cost V 3 bases and J 4 bases; bases outside gene matches: 9. This CDR3 contains 15 residues. The CDR3 region is CASSFSRDSFYEQYF. CDR3 nucleotides: TGTGCCAGCAGTTTCTCCCGGGACAGTTTTTACGAGCAGTACTTC.

This clonotype was seen once. This chain links TRBV28 with TRBJ2-1, with 14 bases lining up with TRBD2. Per germline, CDR1 MDHEN and CDR2 SYDVKM. This CDR3 contains 18 residues. The V segment lost 6 bases and the J segment 1 base; nucleotides outside the gene matches: 8. The CDR3 bases are TGTGCCAGCAGCCAAGGACTAGCGGGAGGCCCGTCCTACAATGAGCAGTTCTTC. Its translation: CASSQGLAGGPSYNEQFF.

This clonotype was seen a single time. The gene calls are TRBV20-1 and TRBJ1-5; the D gene is possibly TRBD1 (6 bases). The CDR3 contains 16 residues. Germline V lookup: CDR1 DFQATT, CDR2 SNEGSKA (reference sequence). V was cut by 1 base and J by 2 bases, with 15 bases left in between. The chain's CDR3 is CSARVEGDQGNQPQHF. The CDR3, as DNA: TGCAGTGCTAGAGTTGAGGGGGATCAAGGCAATCAGCCCCAGCATTTT.

The V call is TRBV9, the J call TRBJ1-1; 7 nucleotides align to TRBD1. Germline values: CDR1 SGDLS, CDR2 YYNGEE. The CDR3 has 14 amino acids. The junction had 7 bases not matched to a gene; V was cut back by 3 bases and J by 5 bases. CDR3 region: CASSADAGGTEAFF. The CDR3 coding sequence is TGTGCCAGCAGCGCCGACGCAGGGGGTACTGAAGCTTTCTTT.

This chain links TRBV7-9 with TRBJ1-1, with D maybe TRBD1 (5 bases). The CDR3 runs 15 residues. Trimming removed 5 bases from V and 4 bases from J, with 17 bases in between. Germline CDR1 reads SEHNR; CDR2 reads FQNEAQ (reference sequence). CDR3 region: CASSESRVFGTEAFF. CDR3 in DNA: TGTGCCAGCAGCGAAAGCAGGGTTTTTGGCACTGAAGCTTTCTTT.

V is TRBV27 and J is TRBJ2-1; the D is unclear. This CDR3 region has 14 residues. V lost 2 bases and J lost 8, with 13 bases in between. CDR1 is MNHEY, CDR2 SMNVEV, per germline (reference sequence). The CDR3 loop reads CASSLGRVGHEQFF. The CDR3 DNA follows: TGTGCCAGCAGTTTAGGCCGGGTCGGTCATGAGCAGTTCTTC.

The CDR3 nucleotides are TGTGCCTGGGGTAGGGTCACCGGGGAGCTGTTTTTT. Protein: CAWGRVTGELFF. V gene TRBV30 combines with J gene TRBJ2-2; no firm D call. The CDR3 is 12 residues long. V was cut by 5 bases and J by 4 bases, with 8 bases left in between. Germline lookup yields CDR1 GTSNPN and CDR2 SVGIG (reference sequence). Full variable domain (rest looked up from reference TRBV30 and TRBJ2-2): SQTIHQWPATLVQPVGSPLSLECTVEGTSNPNLYWYRQAAGRGLQLLFYSVGIGQISSEVPQNLSASRPQDRQFILSSKKLLLSDSGFYLCAWGRVTGELFFGEGSRLTVL.

The rearrangement joins TRBV6-1 to TRBJ2-1; D is possibly TRBD2 (6 bases). This CDR3 region has 16 residues. Per germline, CDR1 MNHNS and CDR2 SASEGT. Trimming removed 4 bases from V and 7 bases from J, with 20 bases in between. Here the CDR3 reads CASSGRRGRIVNEQFF. DNA for the CDR3: TGTGCCAGCAGTGGGAGAAGAGGGAGGATTGTGAATGAGCAGTTCTTC.

This chain connects TRBV5-6 to TRBJ2-1; a possible D gene is TRBD2 (6 bases). V dropped 0 bases and J dropped 8 bases, with 21 bases sitting between them. Germline loops: CDR1 SGHDT, CDR2 YYEEEE. This CDR3 is built from 17 residues. The DNA for the CDR3 is TGTGCCAGCAGCTTGGAGTCGTCTAGCGCATCCCCCGATGAGCAGTTCTTC. Amino acid sequence: CASSLESSSASPDEQFF.

This chain connects TRBV28 to TRBJ2-1; TRBD2 matches at 11 bases. Losses at the gene ends were 5 bases for V and 4 bases for J; bases not matched to a gene: 7. The CDR3 is 16 amino acids. Germline values: CDR1 MDHEN, CDR2 SYDVKM. CDR3 sequence (DNA): TGTGCCAGCAGTCCGGAAACTAGCGGGAGATACAATGAGCAGTTCTTC. Translating gives CASSPETSGRYNEQFF. The variable domain in full, completed from reference TRBV28 and TRBJ2-1, reads DVKVTQSSRYLVKRTGEKVFLECVQDMDHENMFWYRQDPGLGLRLIYFSYDVKMKEKGDIPEGYSVSREKKERFSLILESASTNQTSMYLCASSPETSGRYNEQFFGPGTRLTVL.

The chain's CDR3 is CASSLTSGLLYGYTF. The CDR3 DNA is TGTGCCAGCAGTTTAACCTCGGGACTGCTCTATGGCTACACCTTC. The gene calls are TRBV27 and TRBJ1-2, with a tentative D call TRBD1 (5 bases). The germline CDR1 and CDR2 sequences are MNHEY and SMNVEV (reference sequence). V was cut by 2 bases and J by 4 bases, with 14 bases left in between. The CDR3 is made up of 15 amino acids.

The count of this clonotype is one. The gene calls are TRBV27 and TRBJ2-3; tentative D call: TRBD2 (6 bases). Trimming shortened V by 6 bases and J by 2 bases, and 18 bases separated the two germline ends. Germline V gene lookup returns CDR1 MNHEY and CDR2 SMNVEV (reference sequence). There are 16 residues in the CDR3. CDR3: CASRPGSGWDTDTQYF. For the CDR3, the DNA is TGTGCCAGCAGACCCGGGAGCGGTTGGGACACAGATACGCAGTATTTT.

The chain has TRBV7-9 and TRBJ2-5; D not certain. Between the trimmed V and J ends, which lost 5 bases and 1 base, there was a span of 8 bases. The CDR3 extends over 13 amino acids. The germline V gene encodes CDR1 SEHNR and CDR2 FQNEAQ (reference sequence). The chain's CDR3 is CASSPTLQETQYF. CDR3 DNA sequence: TGTGCCAGCAGCCCGACACTCCAAGAGACCCAGTACTTC.

The chain is built from TRBV5-1 and TRBJ1-1; D unclear. The V end lost 0 bases, the J end lost 0 bases, and 9 bases lay between the germline ends. The CDR3 has 15 residues. Germline values: CDR1 SGHRS, CDR2 YFSETQ. In nucleotides, the CDR3 is TGCGCCAGCAGCTTGGACTTCGGGTTGAACACTGAAGCTTTCTTT. Amino acids: CASSLDFGLNTEAFF.

This clonotype has a handful of counts. The chain uses TRBV5-6 and TRBJ1-1; D gene unclear. The CDR3 length is 17 residues. Germline-derived CDR1 and CDR2 are SGHDT and YYEEEE. Trimming shortened V by 1 base and J by 0 bases, and 16 bases separated the two germline ends. CDR3 amino acids: CASSLQGQRLMNTEAFF. The DNA of the CDR3 is TGTGCCAGCAGCTTGCAAGGCCAGAGGCTTATGAACACTGAAGCTTTCTTT.

The chain recombines TRBV7-9 with TRBJ2-7; D gene uncertain. Trimming took 5 bases from V and 5 from J, leaving 7 bases between them. The CDR3 has 11 residues. Germline CDR1 reads SEHNR; CDR2 reads FQNEAQ (reference sequence). Here the CDR3 reads CASSTTNEQYF. The CDR3 DNA is TGTGCCAGCAGCACCACTAACGAGCAGTACTTC.

The rearrangement joins TRBV24-1 to TRBJ2-1; possible D gene TRBD2, 5 bases. The germline V gene encodes CDR1 KGHDR and CDR2 SFDVKD. V gave up 2 bases and J gave up 4 bases, with 11 bases separating them. This CDR3 has 15 residues. The CDR3 bases are TGTGCCACCAGTGATTCGTGGGAGCCTTACAATGAGCAGTTCTTC. Residues: CATSDSWEPYNEQFF.